This TCR beta chain was identified during a study of OX40 agonist ivuxolimab in advanced cancers. TCRdb's table, derived via immunoSEQ multiplex PCR, lists solely in-frame clones and lacks some. The repertoire holds approximately 28,000 clones, with approximately 89% as singletons. V lost 6 bases and J 5 bases, leaving 19 bases between the germline ends. Germline-derived CDR1 and CDR2 are LNHDA and SQIVND (reference sequence). The CDR3 runs to 15 residues. This sequence originates from an adult with an advanced solid tumor such as melanoma, head and neck, liver or kidney cancer. Material: CD4+ or CD8+ T cells sorted from blood, obtained in a trial of the OX40 agonist ivuxolimab. The rearrangement links TRBV19 to TRBJ1-1; TRBD1 is a possible D gene (5 bases). CDR3: CASRRDLGKGTEAFF. Here the CDR3 DNA reads TGTGCCAGTAGGAGGGACTTGGGGAAGGGAACTGAAGCTTTCTTT.